Presented here are 27 T cell receptor beta chains from one specimen sequenced in a study of T cells in Graves' hyperthyroidism and ophthalmopathy (dated by TCRdb to about 2019). The receptor library was made with multiplex PCR. For sequencing, an Illumina HiSeq 2000 was employed. The TCR beta CDR3 regions were amplified from RNA transcripts. For the first round of RT-PCR on the TCR CDR3, the HTBI primer set was used together with the Qiagen OneStep RT-PCR kit. Clones were called with MiXCR by TCRdb after fastp trimmed the public reads at Q25, and only in-frame beta chains were retained. When rows share a CDR3 protein, they turn into one entry using the most common DNA and genes. This sample lists under 350,000 distinct CDR3 sequences; 20% to 25% were detected once. Together, the top ten hold about 50% of the sample. Sequenced material: blood. These receptors were taken from a woman aged 50 to 65 with Graves' hyperthyroidism.

The table lists this clonotype with many counts. The rearrangement joins TRBV5-4 to TRBJ2-5; 9 bases map to TRBD1. The CDR3 length is 14 residues. Germline loops: CDR1 SGHNT, CDR2 YYREEE (reference sequence). V lost 3 bases to trimming and J lost 2 bases; unmatched junction nucleotides: 2. As DNA, the CDR3 is TGTGCCAGCAGCTCCGGGACAGGGCAAGAGACCCAGTACTTC. Translated, it gives CASSSGTGQETQYF.

This clonotype was detected many times. The chain recombines TRBV5-1 with TRBJ2-5; perhaps D is TRBD1 or TRBD2 (6 bases each). The V and J ends lost 4 bases and 4 bases respectively, with 14 bases between them. Germline V gene sequence: CDR1 SGHRS, CDR2 YFSETQ. The CDR3 has 14 amino acids. The CDR3 reads CASSTIQGGETQYF. CDR3 coding DNA: TGCGCCAGCAGCACGATACAGGGAGGAGAGACCCAGTACTTC. The full variable domain, its missing parts supplied by reference TRBV5-1 and TRBJ2-5, is KAGVTQTPRYLIKTRGQQVTLSCSPISGHRSVSWYQQTPGQGLQFLFEYFSETQRNKGNFPGRFSGRQFSNSRSEMNVSTLELGDSALYLCASSTIQGGETQYFGPGTRLLVL.

As concerns this clonotype: This sequence may be a read error, since a much larger clone differs from it by one base. The chain employs TRBV3-1 and TRBJ2-1, with TRBD2 as a possible D gene (6 bases). Germline-derived CDR1 and CDR2 are LGHDT and YNNKEL (reference sequence). CDR3 length equals 15 residues. The DNA of the CDR3 is TGTGCCGGCAGCCAAGCAAGGGACTTCTACAATGAGCAGTTCTTC. It yields the protein CAGSQARDFYNEQFF.

The chain combines TRBV7-9 with TRBJ2-2; weak D call: TRBD1 (6 bases). The germline V gene encodes CDR1 SEHNR and CDR2 FQNEAQ (reference sequence). Trimming took 5 bases from V and 2 from J, leaving 12 bases between them. The CDR3 is made up of 15 amino acids. CDR3 bases: TGTGCCAGCAGCAGAAGCAGGGGAAACACCGGGGAGCTGTTTTTT. This gives the protein CASSRSRGNTGELFF. The full variable domain, in which reference TRBV7-9 and TRBJ2-2 provide the parts outside the CDR3, is DTGVSQNPRHKITKRGQNVTFRCDPISEHNRLYWYRQTLGQGPEFLTYFQNEAQLEKSRLLSDRFSAERPKGSFSTLEIQRTEQGDSAMYLCASSRSRGNTGELFFGEGSRLTVL.

This chain connects TRBV20-1 to TRBJ2-1; D is possibly TRBD2 (6 bases). V was trimmed by 3 bases and J by 4 bases, leaving 13 bases between them. The CDR3 totals 14 residues. Germline-derived CDR1 and CDR2 are DFQATT and SNEGSKA (reference sequence). The CDR3 loop is CSARAQRAYNEQFF. DNA for the CDR3: TGCAGTGCTAGGGCCCAGCGGGCATACAATGAGCAGTTCTTC.

The rearrangement uses TRBV11-2 and TRBJ1-6, with D unclear. The CDR3 is 17 residues long. The ends were cut back, 3 bases at V and 2 bases at J, with 14 bases in the middle. Germline loops: CDR1 SGHAT, CDR2 FQNNGV. The CDR3 here is CASSFRPIGAYNSPLHF. The CDR3 DNA is TGTGCCAGCAGCTTTCGACCAATCGGGGCCTATAATTCACCCCTCCACTTT.

The J gene is TRBJ1-5, the V gene TRBV15; D is unresolved. This CDR3 contains 17 residues. In germline, CDR1 is LNHNV, CDR2 YYDKDF (reference sequence). V was trimmed by 3 bases and J by 6 bases, leaving 21 bases between them. In nucleotides, the CDR3 is TGTGCCACCAGCAGGGACTCCGTCGGTATCAAAGGTCAGCCCCAGCATTTT. Amino acids: CATSRDSVGIKGQPQHF.

This clonotype has ten or more counts. The V and J genes are TRBV11-2 and TRBJ1-1; the D gene is possibly TRBD1 (5 bases). This CDR3 has 14 residues. In germline, CDR1 is SGHAT, CDR2 FQNNGV. Trimming stripped 5 bases from V and 2 bases from J, with 12 bases between. The CDR3 loop reads CASSRGAGNTEAFF. CDR3 sequence (DNA): TGTGCCAGCAGCCGCGGGGCCGGAAACACTGAAGCTTTCTTT.

This clonotype was detected ten times or more. The chain has TRBV2 and TRBJ1-2, with a tentative D call TRBD1 (6 bases). Germline CDR1 reads SNHLY; CDR2 reads FYNNEI. V lost 6 bases, J lost 5 bases, and 19 bases lay in between. CDR3 size: 15 residues. The CDR3 protein is CASRDRSGTTYGYTF. In DNA, the CDR3 is TGTGCCAGCAGGGACCGATCCGGGACAACGTATGGCTACACCTTC.

The chain uses TRBV28 and TRBJ2-7; possibly TRBD1 or TRBD2 for D (5 bases each). CDR3 length equals 14 residues. Germline V CDR1 and CDR2: MDHEN, SYDVKM. V lost 4 bases and J 7 bases, leaving 17 bases between the germline ends. This CDR3 is CASSSGTSTSEQYF. Written as DNA, the CDR3 is TGTGCCAGCAGTTCCGGGACCAGCACGAGTGAGCAGTACTTC.

CDR3 bases: TGTGCCTGGAGTGAGGCAGGATGGAACACTGAAGCTTTCTTT. This translates into CAWSEAGWNTEAFF. This chain joins TRBV30 and TRBJ1-1; no definite D call. The CDR3 spans 14 residues. Trimming stripped 1 base from V and 1 base from J, with 10 bases between. Germline CDR1 is GTSNPN and CDR2 is SVGIG (reference sequence).

Concerning this clonotype: A junction end diverges from the germline sequence, so it may reflect a read error. This chain links TRBV4-1 with TRBJ1-1; 7 bases agree with TRBD1. This CDR3 has 15 residues. Germline assignment: CDR1 MGHRA and CDR2 YSYEKL. Here the CDR3 DNA reads TGTGCCAGCAGCCCTTCACAGGGGAGGGACACTGAAGCTTTCTTT. It specifies CASSPSQGRDTEAFF.

The chain joins TRBV28 to TRBJ1-1; TRBD1 might be the D (5 bases). Germline CDR1 and CDR2: MDHEN and SYDVKM. This CDR3 spans 16 amino acids. Deletions cut 6 bases from V and 8 bases from J, with 25 bases between. This CDR3 reads CASREINTMGPGEAFF. DNA for the CDR3: TGTGCCAGCAGGGAAATCAATACAATGGGGCCGGGAGAAGCTTTCTTT.

This clonotype was counted at least ten times. This rearrangement joins TRBV6-1 to TRBJ2-5; 9 nucleotides align to TRBD1. The length of the CDR3 is 15 residues. Germline CDR1 is MNHNS and CDR2 is SASEGT. V was clipped by 6 bases and J by 3 bases; unmatched bases: 8. This CDR3 is CASSAPDRGKETQYF. The CDR3 bases are TGTGCCAGCAGCGCCCCGGACAGGGGAAAAGAGACCCAGTACTTC.

In its sample, this clonotype was seen many times. The V and J genes are TRBV20-1 and TRBJ1-1, with D perhaps matching TRBD1 (5 bases). The CDR3 sequence is 14 residues long. Per the germline V gene, CDR1 is DFQATT and CDR2 is SNEGSKA (reference sequence). With 5 bases removed from V and 5 bases from J, the gap between germline ends came to 18 bases. The CDR3 region has the DNA TGCAGTGCTTTAGACCGGGGCCCCCGGACTGAAGCTTTCTTT. Protein: CSALDRGPRTEAFF.

The chain employs TRBV5-1 and TRBJ1-6, with D tentatively TRBD1 (6 bases). Germline V gene data show CDR1 as SGHRS and CDR2 as YFSETQ. V lost 1 base and J lost 10, with 12 bases in between. This CDR3 contains 14 residues. This chain's CDR3 is CASSLSDRGSPLHF. The CDR3 DNA sequence: TGCGCCAGCAGCTTGTCGGACAGAGGGTCACCCCTCCACTTT.

This clonotype was seen repeatedly, ten times or more. The chain uses TRBV3-1 and TRBJ2-3; no reliable D call. V was trimmed by 4 bases and J by 2 bases, leaving 7 bases between them. CDR3 length: 13 residues. Germline loops: CDR1 LGHDT, CDR2 YNNKEL (reference sequence). The CDR3 DNA is TGTGCCAGCAGCCGGACGCTCACAGATACGCAGTATTTT. The encoded protein is CASSRTLTDTQYF.

This clonotype has only a few counts. The V gene is TRBV6-1, the J gene TRBJ2-3; 9 nucleotides line up with TRBD2. The V gene end was trimmed by 10 bases and the J gene end by 5 bases; junction bases not matched to a gene: 10. This CDR3 has 14 amino acids. Germline V gene data show CDR1 as MNHNS and CDR2 as SASEGT. The CDR3 spells CATLSGGSRDTQYF. The CDR3 DNA follows: TGTGCCACCTTGAGCGGGGGGTCCAGAGATACGCAGTATTTT.

A few counts support this clonotype. V gene TRBV6-5 combines with J gene TRBJ2-1; 8 nucleotides agree with TRBD2. Germline V lookup: CDR1 MNHEY, CDR2 SVGAGI. Trimming cost V 4 bases and J 12 bases; bases outside gene matches: 5. CDR3 length: 12 residues. As DNA, the CDR3 is TGTGCCAGCAGTTCTTCCGGGACTAGGCAGTTCTTC. Amino acids: CASSSSGTRQFF.

There are many counts of this clonotype. V and J are TRBV5-1 and TRBJ2-1; D may correspond to TRBD1 or TRBD2 (6 bases each). The ends were cut back, 4 bases at V and 3 bases at J, with 14 bases in the middle. The CDR3 runs 15 residues. Germline V gene data show CDR1 as SGHRS and CDR2 as YFSETQ. CDR3 sequence: CASSRVRGVYNEQFF. The DNA of the CDR3 is TGCGCCAGCAGCCGAGTGAGGGGGGTCTACAATGAGCAGTTCTTC.

The chain joins TRBV10-2 to TRBJ2-6; TRBD1 is a possible D gene (6 bases). Germline CDR1 WSHSY, CDR2 SAAADI. Between the trimmed V and J ends, which lost 0 bases and 2 bases, there was a span of 11 bases. The CDR3 has 17 residues. The CDR3: CASSESLTGTGANVLTF. The CDR3 DNA sequence: TGCGCCAGCAGTGAGTCCCTAACAGGGACTGGGGCCAACGTCCTGACTTTC.

This clonotype was found many times. The chain recombines TRBV10-3 with TRBJ1-1; no definite D call. The germline V gene has CDR1 ENHRY and CDR2 SYGVKD. The CDR3 sequence is 13 residues long. The V end was cut by 4 bases, the J end by 1 base, with 7 bases between. The DNA for the CDR3 is TGTGCCATCAGTGCCGACTGGAACACTGAAGCTTTCTTT. The encoded protein is CAISADWNTEAFF.

This clonotype was observed many times. The genes are TRBV7-3 and TRBJ2-1; the match to TRBD2 covers 7 bases. The CDR3 consists of 18 residues. Germline V CDR1 and CDR2: SGHTA, FQGTGA. V dropped 4 bases and J dropped 7; count of bases not matched to a gene: 19. The CDR3 DNA is TGTGCCAGCAGCTCGCACACAACCCGGGGGGACGGGAGGAATGAGCAGTTCTTC. It codes for CASSSHTTRGDGRNEQFF.

A note on this clonotype: A much more abundant neighbour one base away suggests this may be a read error. The chain recombines TRBV12-3 or TRBV12-4 with TRBJ1-2; 7 bases align to TRBD1. The CDR3 covers 13 residues. V lost 11 bases to trimming and J lost 4 bases; unmatched junction nucleotides: 10. The CDR3 coding sequence is TGTGCCGGCACTTCGGACAGGCTCTATGGCTACACCTTC. This sequence encodes CAGTSDRLYGYTF.

The genes are TRBV5-1 and TRBJ2-1; D gene unclear. The J call may be in error: the DNA end matches TRBJ2-7 better. Germline values: CDR1 SGHRS, CDR2 YFSETQ. The CDR3 is made up of 15 amino acids. This CDR3 reads CASSLGVSSYNEQYF. The CDR3 nucleotides are TGCGCCAGCAGCTTGGGGGTGAGCTCCTACAATGAGCAGTACTTC.

The sample holds a few counts of this clonotype. This chain links TRBV2 with TRBJ1-6; 8 positions match TRBD1. This CDR3 is built from 17 residues. Germline CDR1 is SNHLY and CDR2 is FYNNEI. The junction had 7 bases not matched to a gene; V was cut back by 6 bases and J by 0 bases. CDR3 amino acids: CASRGQVGSSYNSPLHF. In DNA form, the CDR3 reads TGTGCCAGCAGGGGACAGGTTGGGAGCTCCTATAATTCACCCCTCCACTTT.

This clonotype has only a few counts. The chain joins TRBV2 to TRBJ2-1; D gene unclear. The germline V gene encodes CDR1 SNHLY and CDR2 FYNNEI. The CDR3 has 12 amino acids. V lost 6 bases to trimming and J lost 7 bases, with 10 bases between them. In DNA form, the CDR3 reads TGTGCCAGCAGGGCTCAAGGGAATGAGCAGTTCTTC. Translated: CASRAQGNEQFF.